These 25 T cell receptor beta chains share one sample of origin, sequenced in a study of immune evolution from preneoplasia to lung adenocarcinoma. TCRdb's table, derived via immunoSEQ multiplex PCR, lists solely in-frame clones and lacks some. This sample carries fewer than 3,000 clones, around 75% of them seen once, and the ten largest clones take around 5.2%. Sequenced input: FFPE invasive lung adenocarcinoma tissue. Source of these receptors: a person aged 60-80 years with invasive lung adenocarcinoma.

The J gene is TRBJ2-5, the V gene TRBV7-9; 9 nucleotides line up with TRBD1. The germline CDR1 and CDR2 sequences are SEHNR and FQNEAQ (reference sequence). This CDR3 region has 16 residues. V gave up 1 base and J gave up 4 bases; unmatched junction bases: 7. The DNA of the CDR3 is TGTGCCAGCAGCTTAGAGGTGGGGACAGGGAGAGAGACCCAGTACTTC. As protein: CASSLEVGTGRETQYF.

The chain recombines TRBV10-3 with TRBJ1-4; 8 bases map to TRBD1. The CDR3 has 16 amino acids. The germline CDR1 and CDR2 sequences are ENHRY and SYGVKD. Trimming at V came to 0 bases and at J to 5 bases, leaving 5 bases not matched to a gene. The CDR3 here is CAISESRGRRNEKLFF. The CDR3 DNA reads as TGTGCCATCAGTGAGTCCAGGGGGCGGCGGAATGAAAAACTGTTTTTT.

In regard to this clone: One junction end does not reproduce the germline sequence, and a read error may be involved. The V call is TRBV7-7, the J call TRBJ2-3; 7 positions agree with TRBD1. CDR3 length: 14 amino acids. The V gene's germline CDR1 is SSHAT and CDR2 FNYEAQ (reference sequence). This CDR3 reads CASSSGQPLDTQYF. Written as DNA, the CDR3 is TGTGCTAGCAGCTCGGGACAGCCCTTGGATACGCAGTATTTT.

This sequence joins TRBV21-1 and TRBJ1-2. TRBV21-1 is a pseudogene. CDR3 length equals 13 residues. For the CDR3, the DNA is TGTGCCAGCAGCAGACGGACTAACTATGGCTACACCTTC. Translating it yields CASSRRTNYGYTF.

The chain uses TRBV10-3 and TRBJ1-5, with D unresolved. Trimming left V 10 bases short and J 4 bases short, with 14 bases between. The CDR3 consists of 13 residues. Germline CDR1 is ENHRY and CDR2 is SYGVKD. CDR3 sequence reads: CATADLPNQPQHF. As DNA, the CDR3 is TGTGCCACCGCGGATCTACCTAATCAGCCCCAGCATTTT.

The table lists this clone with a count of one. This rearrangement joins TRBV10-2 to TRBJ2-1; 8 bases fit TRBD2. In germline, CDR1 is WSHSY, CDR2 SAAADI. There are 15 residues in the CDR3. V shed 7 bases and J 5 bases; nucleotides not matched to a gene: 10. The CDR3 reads CASTAGAGVNNEQFF. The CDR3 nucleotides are TGCGCCAGCACCGCCGGAGCGGGAGTTAACAATGAGCAGTTCTTC.

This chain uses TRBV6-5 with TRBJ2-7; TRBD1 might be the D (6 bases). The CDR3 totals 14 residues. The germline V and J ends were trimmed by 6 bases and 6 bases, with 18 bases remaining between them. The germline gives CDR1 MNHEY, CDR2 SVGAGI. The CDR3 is CASSLASGVGEQYF. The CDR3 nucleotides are TGTGCCAGCAGCCTAGCATCAGGGGTAGGCGAGCAGTACTTC.

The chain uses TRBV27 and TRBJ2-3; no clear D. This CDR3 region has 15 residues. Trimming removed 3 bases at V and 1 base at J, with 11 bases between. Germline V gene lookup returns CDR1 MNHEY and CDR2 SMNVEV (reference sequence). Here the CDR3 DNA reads TGTGCCAGCAGTTTTGATCCCGTTGGCACAGATACGCAGTATTTT. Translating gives CASSFDPVGTDTQYF.

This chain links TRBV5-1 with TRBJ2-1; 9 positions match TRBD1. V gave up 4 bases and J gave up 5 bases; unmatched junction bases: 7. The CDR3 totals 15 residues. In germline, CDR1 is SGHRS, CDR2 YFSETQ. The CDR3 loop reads CASSPGDRDNNEQFF. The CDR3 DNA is TGCGCCAGCAGCCCCGGGGACAGGGATAACAATGAGCAGTTCTTC.

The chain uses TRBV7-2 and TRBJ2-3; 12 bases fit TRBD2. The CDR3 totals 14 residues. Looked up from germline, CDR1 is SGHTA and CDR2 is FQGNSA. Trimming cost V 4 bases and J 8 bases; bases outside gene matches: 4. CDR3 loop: CASSSETSGSTQYF. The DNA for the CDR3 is TGTGCCAGCAGCTCCGAGACTAGCGGGAGTACGCAGTATTTT.

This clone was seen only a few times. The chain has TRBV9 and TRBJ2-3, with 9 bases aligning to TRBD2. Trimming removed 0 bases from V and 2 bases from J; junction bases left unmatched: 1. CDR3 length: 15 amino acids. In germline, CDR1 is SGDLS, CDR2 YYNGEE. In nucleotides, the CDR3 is TGTGCCAGCAGCGTAGCTAGCGGGACCACAGATACGCAGTATTTT. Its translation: CASSVASGTTDTQYF.

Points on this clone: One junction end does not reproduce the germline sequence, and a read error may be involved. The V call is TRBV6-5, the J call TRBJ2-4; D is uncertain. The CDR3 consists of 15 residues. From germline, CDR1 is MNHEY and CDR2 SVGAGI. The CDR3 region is CTSRRTRTAKNIQYF. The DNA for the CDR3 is TGTACCAGCAGGAGAACAAGGACAGCCAAAAACATTCAGTACTTC.

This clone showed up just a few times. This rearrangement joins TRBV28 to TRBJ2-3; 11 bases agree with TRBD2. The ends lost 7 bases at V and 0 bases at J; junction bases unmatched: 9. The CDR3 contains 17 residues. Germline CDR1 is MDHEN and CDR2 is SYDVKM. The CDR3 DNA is TGTGCCAGCATGGTGGTAGCGGGAGGGCCGAGCACAGATACGCAGTATTTT. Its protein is CASMVVAGGPSTDTQYF.

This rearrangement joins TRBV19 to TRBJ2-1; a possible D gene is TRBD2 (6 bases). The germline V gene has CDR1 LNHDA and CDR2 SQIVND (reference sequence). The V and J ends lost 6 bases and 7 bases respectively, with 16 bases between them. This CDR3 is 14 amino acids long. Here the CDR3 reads CASSPAAGGNEQFF. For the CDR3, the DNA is TGTGCCAGTAGCCCAGCGGCCGGAGGGAATGAGCAGTTCTTC.

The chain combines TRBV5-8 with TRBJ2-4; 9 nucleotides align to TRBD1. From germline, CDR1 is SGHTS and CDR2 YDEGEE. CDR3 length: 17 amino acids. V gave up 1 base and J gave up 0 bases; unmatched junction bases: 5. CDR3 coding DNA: TGTGCCAGCAGCTTGTGGGGACAGGGTCGAGCCAAAAACATTCAGTACTTC. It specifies CASSLWGQGRAKNIQYF. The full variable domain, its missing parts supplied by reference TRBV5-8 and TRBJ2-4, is EAGVTQSPTHLIKTRGQQATLRCSPISGHTSVYWYQQALGLGLQFLLWYDEGEERNRGNFPPRFSGRQFPNYSSELNVNALELEDSALYLCASSLWGQGRAKNIQYFGAGTRLSVL.

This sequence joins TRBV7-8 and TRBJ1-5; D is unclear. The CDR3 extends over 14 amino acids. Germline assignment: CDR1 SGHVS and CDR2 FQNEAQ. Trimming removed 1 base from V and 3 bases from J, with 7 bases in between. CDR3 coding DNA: TGTGCCAGCAGCTTAGGGCCCCTCAATCAGCCCCAGCATTTT. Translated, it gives CASSLGPLNQPQHF.

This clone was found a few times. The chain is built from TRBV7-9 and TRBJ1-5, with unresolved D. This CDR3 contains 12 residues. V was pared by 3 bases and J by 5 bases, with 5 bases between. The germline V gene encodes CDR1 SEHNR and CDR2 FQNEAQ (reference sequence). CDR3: CASSFEDQPQHF. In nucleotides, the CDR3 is TGTGCCAGCAGCTTTGAGGATCAGCCCCAGCATTTT.

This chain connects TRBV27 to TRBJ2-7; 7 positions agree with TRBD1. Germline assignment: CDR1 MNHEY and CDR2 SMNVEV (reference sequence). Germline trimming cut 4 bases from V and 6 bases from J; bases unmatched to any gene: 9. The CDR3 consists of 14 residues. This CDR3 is CASSSQSTGTEQYF. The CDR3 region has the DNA TGTGCCAGCAGTTCACAATCGACAGGGACCGAGCAGTACTTC.

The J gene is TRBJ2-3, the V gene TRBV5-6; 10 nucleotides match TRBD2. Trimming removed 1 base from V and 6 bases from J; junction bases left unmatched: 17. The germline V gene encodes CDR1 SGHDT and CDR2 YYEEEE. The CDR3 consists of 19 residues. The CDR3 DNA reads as TGTGCCAGCAGCTTGATCGGCGCTTCTCAGCGGGGGGGGGCCGATACGCAGTATTTT. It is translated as CASSLIGASQRGGADTQYF.

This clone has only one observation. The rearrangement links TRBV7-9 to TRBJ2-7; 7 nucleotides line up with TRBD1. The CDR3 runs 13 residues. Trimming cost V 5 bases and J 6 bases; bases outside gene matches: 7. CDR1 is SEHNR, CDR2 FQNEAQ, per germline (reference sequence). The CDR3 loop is CASSPRQGGEQYF. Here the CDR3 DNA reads TGTGCCAGCAGCCCAAGACAGGGCGGCGAGCAGTACTTC.

The CDR3 nucleotides read TGTGCCAGCAGCTTGGGCGGGAGCTCCTACAATGAGCAGTTCTTC. This encodes CASSLGGSSYNEQFF. The chain joins TRBV11-2 to TRBJ2-1, with TRBD2 identical over 7 bases. Losses at the gene ends were 3 bases for V and 0 bases for J; bases not matched to a gene: 2. CDR3 size: 15 residues. The germline gives CDR1 SGHAT, CDR2 FQNNGV.

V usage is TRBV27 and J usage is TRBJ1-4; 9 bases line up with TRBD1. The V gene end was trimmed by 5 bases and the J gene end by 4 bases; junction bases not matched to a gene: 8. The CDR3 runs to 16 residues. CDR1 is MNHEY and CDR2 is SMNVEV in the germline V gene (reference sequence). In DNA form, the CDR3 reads TGTGCCAGCAGTCCGGGACAGGGAAGGAGTAATGAAAAACTGTTTTTT. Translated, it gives CASSPGQGRSNEKLFF.

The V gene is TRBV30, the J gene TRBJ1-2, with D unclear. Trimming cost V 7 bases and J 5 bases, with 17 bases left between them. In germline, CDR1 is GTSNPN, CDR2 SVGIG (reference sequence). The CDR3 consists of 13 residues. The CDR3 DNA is TGTGCCTTTGGGCGGGGTCCTCGTTATGGCTACACCTTC. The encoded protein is CAFGRGPRYGYTF.

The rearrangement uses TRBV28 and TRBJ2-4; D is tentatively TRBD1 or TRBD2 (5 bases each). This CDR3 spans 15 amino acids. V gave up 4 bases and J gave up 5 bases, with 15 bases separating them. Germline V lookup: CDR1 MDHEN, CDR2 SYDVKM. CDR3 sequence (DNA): TGTGCCAGCAGTTCTTACGGGACGGAGGAAAACATTCAGTACTTC. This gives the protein CASSSYGTEENIQYF.

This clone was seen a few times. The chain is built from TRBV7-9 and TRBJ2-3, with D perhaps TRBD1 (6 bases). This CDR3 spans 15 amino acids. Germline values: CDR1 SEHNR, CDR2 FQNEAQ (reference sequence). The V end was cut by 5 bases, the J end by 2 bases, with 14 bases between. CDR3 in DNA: TGTGCCAGCAGCCTCACCCGGGACATCACAGATACGCAGTATTTT. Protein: CASSLTRDITDTQYF.